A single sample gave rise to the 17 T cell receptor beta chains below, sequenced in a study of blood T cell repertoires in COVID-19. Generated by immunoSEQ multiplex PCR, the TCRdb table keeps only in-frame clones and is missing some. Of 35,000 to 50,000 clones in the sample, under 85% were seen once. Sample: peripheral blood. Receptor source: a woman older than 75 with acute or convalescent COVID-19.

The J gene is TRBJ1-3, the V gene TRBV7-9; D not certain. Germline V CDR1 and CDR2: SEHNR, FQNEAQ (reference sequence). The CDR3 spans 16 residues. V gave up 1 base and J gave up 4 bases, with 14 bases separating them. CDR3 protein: CASSLGGGLEGNTIYF. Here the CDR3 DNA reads TGTGCCAGCAGCTTAGGAGGCGGGTTGGAAGGAAACACCATATATTTT.

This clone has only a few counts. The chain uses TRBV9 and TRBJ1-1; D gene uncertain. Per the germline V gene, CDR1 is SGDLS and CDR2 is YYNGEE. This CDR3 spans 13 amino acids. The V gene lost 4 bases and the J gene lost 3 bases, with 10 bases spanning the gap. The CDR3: CASSPRHYTEAFF. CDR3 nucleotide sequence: TGTGCCAGCAGCCCCCGACACTACACTGAAGCTTTCTTT.

CDR3 nucleotide sequence: TGTGCCAGCAGTTACTCGCGGGCCTACGAGCAGTACTTC. Amino acids: CASSYSRAYEQYF. V gene TRBV6-5 combines with J gene TRBJ2-7; a possible D gene is TRBD2 (5 bases). Trimming shortened V by 0 bases and J by 2 bases, and 5 bases separated the two germline ends. CDR1 is MNHEY, CDR2 SVGAGI, per germline. The CDR3 sequence is 13 residues long.

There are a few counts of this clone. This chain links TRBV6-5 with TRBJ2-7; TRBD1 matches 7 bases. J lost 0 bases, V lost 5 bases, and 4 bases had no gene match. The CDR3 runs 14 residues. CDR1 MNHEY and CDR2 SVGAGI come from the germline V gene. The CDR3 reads CASSPDRSSYEQYF. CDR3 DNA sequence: TGTGCCAGCAGTCCGGACAGGAGCTCCTACGAGCAGTACTTC.

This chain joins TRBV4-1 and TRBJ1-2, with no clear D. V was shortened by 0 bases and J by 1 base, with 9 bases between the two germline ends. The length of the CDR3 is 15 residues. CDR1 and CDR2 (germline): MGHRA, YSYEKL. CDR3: CASSQDRGDNYGYTF. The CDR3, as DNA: TGCGCCAGCAGCCAAGACCGCGGTGATAACTATGGCTACACCTTC.

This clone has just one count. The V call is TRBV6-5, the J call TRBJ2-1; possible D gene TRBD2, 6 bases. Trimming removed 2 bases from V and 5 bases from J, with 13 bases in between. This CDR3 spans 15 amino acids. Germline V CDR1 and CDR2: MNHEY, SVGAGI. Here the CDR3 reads CASSYPSAPHNEQFF. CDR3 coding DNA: TGTGCCAGCAGTTACCCTAGCGCCCCCCACAATGAGCAGTTCTTC.

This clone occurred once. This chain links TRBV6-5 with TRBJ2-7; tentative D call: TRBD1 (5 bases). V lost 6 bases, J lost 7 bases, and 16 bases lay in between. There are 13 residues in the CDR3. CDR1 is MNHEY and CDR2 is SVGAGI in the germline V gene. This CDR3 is CASSRLTTEEQYF. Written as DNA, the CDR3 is TGTGCCAGCAGCAGACTCACGACAGAAGAGCAGTACTTC.

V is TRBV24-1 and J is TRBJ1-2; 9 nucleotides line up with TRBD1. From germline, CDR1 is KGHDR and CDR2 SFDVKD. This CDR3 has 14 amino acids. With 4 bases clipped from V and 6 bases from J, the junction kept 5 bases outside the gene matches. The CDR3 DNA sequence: TGTGCCACCAGTGACCCGGGACAGGGTAATGGCTACACCTTC. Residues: CATSDPGQGNGYTF.

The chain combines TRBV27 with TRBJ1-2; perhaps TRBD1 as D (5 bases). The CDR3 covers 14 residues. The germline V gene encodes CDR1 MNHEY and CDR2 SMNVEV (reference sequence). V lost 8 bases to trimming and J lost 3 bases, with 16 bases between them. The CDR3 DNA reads TGTGCCAGCTGCCCCGCAGGGTTGGACTATGGCTACACCTTC. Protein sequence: CASCPAGLDYGYTF.

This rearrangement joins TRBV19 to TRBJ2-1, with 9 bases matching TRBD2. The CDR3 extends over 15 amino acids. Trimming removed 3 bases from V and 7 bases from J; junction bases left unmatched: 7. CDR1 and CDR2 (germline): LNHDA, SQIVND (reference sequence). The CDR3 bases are TGTGCCAGTAGTATGATGGCGGGGGGGAGGAATGAGCAGTTCTTC. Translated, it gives CASSMMAGGRNEQFF.

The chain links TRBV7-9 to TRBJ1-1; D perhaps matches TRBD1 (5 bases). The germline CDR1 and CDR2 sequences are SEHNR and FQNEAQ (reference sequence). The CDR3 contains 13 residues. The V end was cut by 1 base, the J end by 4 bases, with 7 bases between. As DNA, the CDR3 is TGTGCCAGCAGCTTAGAAGGGGTCACTGAAGCTTTCTTT. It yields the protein CASSLEGVTEAFF.

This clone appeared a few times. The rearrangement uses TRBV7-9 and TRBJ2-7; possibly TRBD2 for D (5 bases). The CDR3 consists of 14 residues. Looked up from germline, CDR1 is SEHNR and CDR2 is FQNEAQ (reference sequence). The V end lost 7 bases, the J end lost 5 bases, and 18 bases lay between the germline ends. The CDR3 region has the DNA TGTGCCAGCACCTCGCGTGTCGGGATCCACGAGCAGTACTTC. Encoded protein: CASTSRVGIHEQYF.

CDR3 sequence reads: CASSLEREQYF. CDR3 nucleotide sequence: TGTGCCAGCAGCTTAGAGAGGGAGCAGTACTTC. The gene calls are TRBV3-1 (or the pseudogene TRBV3-2) and TRBJ2-7; D is undetermined. Germline V gene lookup returns CDR1 LGHDT and CDR2 YNNKEL (reference sequence). Trimming left V 5 bases short and J 7 bases short, with 9 bases between. The CDR3 extends over 11 amino acids.

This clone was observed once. In DNA, the CDR3 is TGTGCCAGCAGCCTCGACAGGAACACTGAAGCTTTCTTT. It encodes CASSLDRNTEAFF. The genes are TRBV7-7 and TRBJ1-1; D perhaps matches TRBD1 (5 bases). There are 13 residues in the CDR3. V dropped 5 bases and J dropped 1 base, with 8 bases sitting between them. Germline V CDR1 and CDR2: SSHAT, FNYEAQ (reference sequence).

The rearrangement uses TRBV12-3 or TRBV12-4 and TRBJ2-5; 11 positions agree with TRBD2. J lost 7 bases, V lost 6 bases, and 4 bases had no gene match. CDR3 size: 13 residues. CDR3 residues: CASSSGLAGTQYF. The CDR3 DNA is TGTGCCAGCAGCTCCGGACTAGCGGGGACCCAGTACTTC.

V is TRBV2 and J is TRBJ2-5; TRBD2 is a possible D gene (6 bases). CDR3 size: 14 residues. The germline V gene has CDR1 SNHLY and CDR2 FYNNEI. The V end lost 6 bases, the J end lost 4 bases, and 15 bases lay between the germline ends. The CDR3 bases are TGTGCCAGCAGGGAGACTAGAACGGGAGAGACCCAGTACTTC. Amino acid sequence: CASRETRTGETQYF.

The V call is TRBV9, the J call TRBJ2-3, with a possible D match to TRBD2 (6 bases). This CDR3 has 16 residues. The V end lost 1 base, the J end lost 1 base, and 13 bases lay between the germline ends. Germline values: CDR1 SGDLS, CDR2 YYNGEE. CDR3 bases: TGTGCCAGCAGCGTACGGGGGACCTCTCGCACAGATACGCAGTATTTT. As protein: CASSVRGTSRTDTQYF.